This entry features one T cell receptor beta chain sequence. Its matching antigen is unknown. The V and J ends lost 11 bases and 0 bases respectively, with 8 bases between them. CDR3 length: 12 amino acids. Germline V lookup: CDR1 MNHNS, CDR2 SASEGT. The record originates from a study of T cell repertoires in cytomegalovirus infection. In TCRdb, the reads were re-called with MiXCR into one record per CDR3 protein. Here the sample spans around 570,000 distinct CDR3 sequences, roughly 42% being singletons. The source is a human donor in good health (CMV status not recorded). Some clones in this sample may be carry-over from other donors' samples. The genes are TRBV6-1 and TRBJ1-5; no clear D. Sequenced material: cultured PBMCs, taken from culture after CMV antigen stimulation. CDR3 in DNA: TGTGCCGCGCGCGGTAGCAATCAGCCCCAGCATTTT. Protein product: CAARGSNQPQHF.